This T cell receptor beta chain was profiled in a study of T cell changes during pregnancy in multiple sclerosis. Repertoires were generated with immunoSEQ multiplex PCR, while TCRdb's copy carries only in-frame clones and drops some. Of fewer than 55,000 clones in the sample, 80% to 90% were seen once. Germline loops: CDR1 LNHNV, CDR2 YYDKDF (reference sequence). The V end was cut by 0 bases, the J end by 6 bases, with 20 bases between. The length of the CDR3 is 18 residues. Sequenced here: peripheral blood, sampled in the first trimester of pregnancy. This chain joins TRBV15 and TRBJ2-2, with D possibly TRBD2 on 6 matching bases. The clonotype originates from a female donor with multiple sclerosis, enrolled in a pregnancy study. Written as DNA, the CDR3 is TGTGCCACCAGCAGAGAAGGCGTTTCGGCTAAGCGGGCCGGGGAGCTGTTTTTT. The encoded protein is CATSREGVSAKRAGELFF.